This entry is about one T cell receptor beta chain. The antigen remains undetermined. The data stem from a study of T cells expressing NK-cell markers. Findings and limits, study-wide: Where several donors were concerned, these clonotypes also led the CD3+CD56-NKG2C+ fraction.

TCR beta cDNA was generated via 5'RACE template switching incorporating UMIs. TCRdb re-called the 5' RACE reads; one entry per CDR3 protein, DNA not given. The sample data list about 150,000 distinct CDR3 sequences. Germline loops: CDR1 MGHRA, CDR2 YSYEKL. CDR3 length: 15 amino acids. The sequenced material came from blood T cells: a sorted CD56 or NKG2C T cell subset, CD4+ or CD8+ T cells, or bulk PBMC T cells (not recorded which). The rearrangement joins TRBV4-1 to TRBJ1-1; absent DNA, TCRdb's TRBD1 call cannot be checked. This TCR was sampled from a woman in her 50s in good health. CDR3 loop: CASSLPSGGNTEAFF.